The clone carrying this TCR beta chain was counted between two and nine times. Its antigen is as yet unknown. Both TRBC1 and TRBC2 were covered by a beta constant-region primer of two equimolar oligonucleotides. Nested alpha and beta constant-region primers with the SP2 primer drove four PCR rounds on ligated cDNA. In TCRdb, the UMI-ligation and nested PCR reads were re-called with MiXCR into one record per CDR3 protein. The sample records 15,000 or so distinct CDR3 sequences, around 9% being singletons. The sample belongs to a study of naive and memory T cell subsets. Study conclusions and caveats: TCR counts from RNA may reflect activation-linked expression changes.

The ends lost 6 bases at V and 2 bases at J; junction bases unmatched: 7. The CDR3 totals 16 residues. This receptor was obtained from a human donor in good health. The chain joins TRBV12-3 or TRBV12-4 to TRBJ2-5, with TRBD1 matching over 12 bases. Material for sequencing was central memory CD8+ T cells from blood. CDR3 bases: TGTGCCAGCAGATCTAGGGACAGGGGGCTACAAGAGACCCAGTACTTC. This translates into CASRSRDRGLQETQYF.